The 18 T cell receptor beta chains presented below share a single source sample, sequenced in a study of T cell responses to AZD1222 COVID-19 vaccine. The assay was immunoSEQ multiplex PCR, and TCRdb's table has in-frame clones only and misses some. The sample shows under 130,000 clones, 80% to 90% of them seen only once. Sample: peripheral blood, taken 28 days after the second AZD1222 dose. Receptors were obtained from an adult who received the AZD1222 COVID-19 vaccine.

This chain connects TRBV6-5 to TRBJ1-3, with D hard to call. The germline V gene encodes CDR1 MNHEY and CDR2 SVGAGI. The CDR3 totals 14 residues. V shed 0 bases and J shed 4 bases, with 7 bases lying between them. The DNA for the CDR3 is TGTGCCAGCAGTTACTCGACCGGAGGAAACACCATATATTTT. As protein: CASSYSTGGNTIYF.

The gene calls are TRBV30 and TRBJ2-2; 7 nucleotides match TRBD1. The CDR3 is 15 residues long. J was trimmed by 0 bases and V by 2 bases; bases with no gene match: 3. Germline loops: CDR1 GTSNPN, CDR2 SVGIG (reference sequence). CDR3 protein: CAWSQGTANTGELFF. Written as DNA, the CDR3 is TGTGCCTGGAGTCAGGGGACAGCGAACACCGGGGAGCTGTTTTTT.

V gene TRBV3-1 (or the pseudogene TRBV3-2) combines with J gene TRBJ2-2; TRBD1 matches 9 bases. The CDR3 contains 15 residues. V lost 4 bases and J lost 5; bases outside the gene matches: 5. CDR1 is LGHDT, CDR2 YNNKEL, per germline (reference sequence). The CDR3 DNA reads TGTGCCAGCAGCCCCCGACAGGGGGGAACCGGGGAGCTGTTTTTT. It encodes CASSPRQGGTGELFF.

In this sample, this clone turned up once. The CDR3 region is CASSLPGGSNQPQHF. CDR3 DNA sequence: TGTGCCAGCAGTTTGCCCGGAGGGAGCAATCAGCCCCAGCATTTT. This chain connects TRBV28 to TRBJ1-5; unclear D gene. Per the germline V gene, CDR1 is MDHEN and CDR2 is SYDVKM. CDR3 size: 15 residues. V lost 3 bases, J lost 1 base, and 10 bases lay in between.

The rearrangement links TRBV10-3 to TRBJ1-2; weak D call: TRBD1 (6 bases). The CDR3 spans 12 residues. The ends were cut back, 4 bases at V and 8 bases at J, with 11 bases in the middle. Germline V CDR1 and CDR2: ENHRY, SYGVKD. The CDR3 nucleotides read TGTGCCATCAGTGGAGGGGGGCTGGGCTACACCTTC. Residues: CAISGGGLGYTF.

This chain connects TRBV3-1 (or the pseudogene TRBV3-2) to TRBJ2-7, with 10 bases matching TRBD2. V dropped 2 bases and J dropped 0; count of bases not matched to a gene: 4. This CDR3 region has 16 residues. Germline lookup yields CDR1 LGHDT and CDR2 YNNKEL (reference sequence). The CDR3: CASSQTSGEPSYEQYF. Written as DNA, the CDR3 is TGTGCCAGCAGCCAAACTAGCGGGGAGCCCTCCTACGAGCAGTACTTC.

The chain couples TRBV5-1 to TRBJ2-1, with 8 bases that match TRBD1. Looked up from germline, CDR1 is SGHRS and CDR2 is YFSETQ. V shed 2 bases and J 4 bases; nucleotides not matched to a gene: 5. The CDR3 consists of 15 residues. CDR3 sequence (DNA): TGCGCCAGCAGCTTCATCCGACAGGGGTACAATGAGCAGTTCTTC. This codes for CASSFIRQGYNEQFF.

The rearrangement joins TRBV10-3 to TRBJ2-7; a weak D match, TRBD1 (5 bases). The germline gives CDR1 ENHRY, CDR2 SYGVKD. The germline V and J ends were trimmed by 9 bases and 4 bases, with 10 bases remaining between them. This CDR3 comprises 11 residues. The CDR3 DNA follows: TGTGCCATTGAAGGGGATTACGAGCAGTACTTC. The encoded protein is CAIEGDYEQYF.

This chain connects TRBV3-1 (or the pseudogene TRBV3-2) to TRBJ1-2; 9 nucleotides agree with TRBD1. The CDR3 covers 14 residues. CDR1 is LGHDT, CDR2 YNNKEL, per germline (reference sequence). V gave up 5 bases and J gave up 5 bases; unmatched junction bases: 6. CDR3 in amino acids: CASSGDREVYGYTF. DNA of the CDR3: TGTGCCAGCAGCGGGGACAGGGAGGTGTATGGCTACACCTTC.

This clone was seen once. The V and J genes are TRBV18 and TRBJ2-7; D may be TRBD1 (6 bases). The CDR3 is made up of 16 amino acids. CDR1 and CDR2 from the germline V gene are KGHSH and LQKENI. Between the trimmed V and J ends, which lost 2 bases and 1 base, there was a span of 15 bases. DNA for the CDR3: TGTGCCAGCTCACCAACAGGGACAATGGGGTCCTACGAGCAGTACTTC. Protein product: CASSPTGTMGSYEQYF.

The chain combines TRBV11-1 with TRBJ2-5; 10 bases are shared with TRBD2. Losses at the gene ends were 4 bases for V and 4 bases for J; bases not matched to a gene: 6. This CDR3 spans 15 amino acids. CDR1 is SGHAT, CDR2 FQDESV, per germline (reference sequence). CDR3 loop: CASSWIAGGGETQYF. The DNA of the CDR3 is TGTGCCAGCAGCTGGATAGCGGGAGGCGGAGAGACCCAGTACTTC. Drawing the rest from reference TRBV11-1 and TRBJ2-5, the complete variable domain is EAEVAQSPRYKITEKSQAVAFWCDPISGHATLYWYRQILGQGPELLVQFQDESVVDDSQLPKDRFSAERLKGVDSTLKIQPAELGDSAMYLCASSWIAGGGETQYFGPGTRLLVL.

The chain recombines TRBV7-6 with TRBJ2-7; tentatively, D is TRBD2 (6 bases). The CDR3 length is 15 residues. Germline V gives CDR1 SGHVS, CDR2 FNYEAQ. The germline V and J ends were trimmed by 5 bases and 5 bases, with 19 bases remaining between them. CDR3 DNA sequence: TGTGCCAGCAGCCGCCTCACGGGAGAGGGCCACGAGCAGTACTTC. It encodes CASSRLTGEGHEQYF.

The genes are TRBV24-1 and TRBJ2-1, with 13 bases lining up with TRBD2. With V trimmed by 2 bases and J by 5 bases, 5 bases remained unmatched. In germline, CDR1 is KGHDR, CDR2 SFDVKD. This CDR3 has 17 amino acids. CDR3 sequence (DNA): TGTGCCACCAGTGATTCGGGACTAGCGGGATTTAACAATGAGCAGTTCTTC. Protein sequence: CATSDSGLAGFNNEQFF.

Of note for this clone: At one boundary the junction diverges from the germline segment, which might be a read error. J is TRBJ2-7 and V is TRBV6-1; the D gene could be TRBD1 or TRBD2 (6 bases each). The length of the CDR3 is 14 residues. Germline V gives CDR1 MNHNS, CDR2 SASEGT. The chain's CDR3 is CASNEQGGGYEQYF. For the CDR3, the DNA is TGTGCCAGCAATGAACAGGGAGGTGGCTACGAGCAGTACTTC.

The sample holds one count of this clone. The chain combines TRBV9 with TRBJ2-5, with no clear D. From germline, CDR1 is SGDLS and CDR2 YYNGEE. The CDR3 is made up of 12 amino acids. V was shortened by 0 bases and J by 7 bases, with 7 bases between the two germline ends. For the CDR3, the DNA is TGTGCCAGCAGCGTAGAGCGCGGGACCCAGTACTTC. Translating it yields CASSVERGTQYF.

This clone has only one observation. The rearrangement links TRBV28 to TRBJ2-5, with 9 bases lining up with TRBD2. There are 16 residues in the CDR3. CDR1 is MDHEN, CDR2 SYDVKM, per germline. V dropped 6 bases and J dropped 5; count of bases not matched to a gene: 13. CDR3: CASSLPDSGSGETQYF. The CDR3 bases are TGTGCCAGCAGCTTGCCCGATAGCGGGAGCGGGGAGACCCAGTACTTC. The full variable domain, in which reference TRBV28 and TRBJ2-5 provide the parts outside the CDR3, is DVKVTQSSRYLVKRTGEKVFLECVQDMDHENMFWYRQDPGLGLRLIYFSYDVKMKEKGDIPEGYSVSREKKERFSLILESASTNQTSMYLCASSLPDSGSGETQYFGPGTRLLVL.

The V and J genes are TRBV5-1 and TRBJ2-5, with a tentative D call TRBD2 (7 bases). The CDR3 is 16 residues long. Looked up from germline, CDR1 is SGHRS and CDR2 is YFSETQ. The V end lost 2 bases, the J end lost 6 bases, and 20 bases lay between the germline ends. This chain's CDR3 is CASSLMRGGLTKTQYF. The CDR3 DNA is TGCGCCAGCAGCTTAATGAGGGGGGGGCTCACAAAGACCCAGTACTTC. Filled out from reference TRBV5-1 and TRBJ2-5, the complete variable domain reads KAGVTQTPRYLIKTRGQQVTLSCSPISGHRSVSWYQQTPGQGLQFLFEYFSETQRNKGNFPGRFSGRQFSNSRSEMNVSTLELGDSALYLCASSLMRGGLTKTQYFGPGTRLLVL.

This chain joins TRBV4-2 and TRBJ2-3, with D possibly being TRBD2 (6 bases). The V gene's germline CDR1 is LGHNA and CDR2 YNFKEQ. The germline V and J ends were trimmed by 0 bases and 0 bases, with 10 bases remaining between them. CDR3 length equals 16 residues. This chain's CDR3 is CASSQDPSASTDTQYF. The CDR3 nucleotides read TGTGCCAGCAGCCAAGATCCTAGCGCAAGCACAGATACGCAGTATTTT.